The present entry profiles one T cell receptor (beta chain) with its context. Its matching antigen is unknown. This record comes from a study of shared clonotypes between healthy human individuals. The study, taken as a whole, reports: Few donors restricted represented genetic and exposure-history diversity. The generation probabilities recorded for non-shared clonotypes fell below those of clonotypes shared by all four donors.

This CDR3 has 17 residues. Trimming shortened V by 2 bases and J by 2 bases, and 18 bases separated the two germline ends. Germline CDR1 is SNHLY and CDR2 is FYNNEI. The test was conducted at deep level. Libraries were prepared by immunoSEQ multiplex PCR; TCRdb keeps only in-frame clonotypes and omits some of them. This repertoire shows around 2.3 million clones, more than 90% found once; its top ten account for around 0.13%. The sample comprised naive CD4+ T cells sorted from blood. The subset is: CD45RA+ positively selected. The origin of this receptor is a man aged 18 to 30 in good health. The V and J genes are TRBV2 and TRBJ2-5; D possibly uses TRBD1 or TRBD2 (5 bases each). CDR3 residues: CASSERGRRGLQETQYF. CDR3 bases: TGTGCCAGCAGTGAAAGGGGACGAAGGGGCCTACAAGAGACCCAGTACTTC.